This paragraph reports one T cell receptor (beta chain). Bulk tumor genomic DNA, 600 ng per sample, was used as template. Spaced far apart, several biopsies were taken from each primary tumor during surgery. Untreated, newly diagnosed non-small cell lung cancer patients underwent curative surgery. The TCR beta CDR3 region was amplified by multiplex PCR employing 32 V and 13 J primers. TCRdb used MiXCR to reprocess the multiplex PCR reads, holding one entry per CDR3 protein. The sample yields roughly 3,000 distinct CDR3 sequences, roughly 40% seen once. This record comes from a study of immune heterogeneity within non-small cell lung tumors. This TCR was sampled from a woman aged 50 to 65 with non-small cell lung cancer. The sequencing input was lung tumor tissue.

As DNA, the CDR3 is TGTGCCAGCGCCTCCGCGGCCGGAGGATTCTCCTACAATGAGCAGTTCTTC. Translation gives CASASAAGGFSYNEQFF. V usage is TRBV11-2 and J usage is TRBJ2-1, with a possible D match to TRBD2 (5 bases). Trimming removed 8 bases from V and 0 bases from J, with 20 bases in between. The CDR3 contains 17 residues. Germline V gives CDR1 SGHAT, CDR2 FQNNGV. The complete variable domain, with remaining parts taken from reference TRBV11-2 and TRBJ2-1, reads EAGVAQSPRYKIIEKRQSVAFWCNPISGHATLYWYQQILGQGPKLLIQFQNNGVVDDSQLPKDRFSAERLKGVDSTLKIQPAKLEDSAVYLCASASAAGGFSYNEQFFGPGTRLTVL.